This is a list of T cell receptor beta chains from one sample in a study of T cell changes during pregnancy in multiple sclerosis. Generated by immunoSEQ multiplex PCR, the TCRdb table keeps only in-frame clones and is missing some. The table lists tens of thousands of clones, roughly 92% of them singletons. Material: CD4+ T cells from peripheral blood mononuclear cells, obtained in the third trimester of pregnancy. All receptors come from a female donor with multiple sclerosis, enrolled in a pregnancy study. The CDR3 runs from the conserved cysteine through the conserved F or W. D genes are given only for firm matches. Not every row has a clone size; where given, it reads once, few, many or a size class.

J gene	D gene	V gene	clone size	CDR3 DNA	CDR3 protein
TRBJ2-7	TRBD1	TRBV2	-	TGTGCCAGCAACGGACCGGGACAGAGCCCCTTGGAGCAGTACTTC	CASNGPGQSPLEQYF
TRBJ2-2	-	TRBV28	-	TGTGCCAGCAGTTTGGACAACATCGCGAACACCGGGGAGCTGTTTTTT	CASSLDNIANTGELFF
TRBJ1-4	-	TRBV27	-	TGTGCCAGCAGGAGGGGGAATGAAAAACTGTTTTTT	CASRRGNEKLFF
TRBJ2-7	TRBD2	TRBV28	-	TGTGCCAGCTTGACCGGGACTAGCGGGAGGAAGTACTTC	CASLTGTSGRKYF
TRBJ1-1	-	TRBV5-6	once	TGTGCCAGCAGCTCCGTCATGCGGGACACTGAAGCTTTCTTT	CASSSVMRDTEAFF
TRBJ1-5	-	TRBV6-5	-	TGTGCCAGCAGTTACGGGCAGGGCAATCAGCCCCAGCATTTT	CASSYGQGNQPQHF
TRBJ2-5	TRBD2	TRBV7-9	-	TGTGCCAGCAGCCTAAAGCGACTAGCGGGAAGCCAAGAGACCCAGTACTTC	CASSLKRLAGSQETQYF
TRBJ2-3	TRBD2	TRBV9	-	TGTGCCAGCAGCGTACCCCAACCTAGCGGTAGCACAGATACGCAGTATTTT	CASSVPQPSGSTDTQYF
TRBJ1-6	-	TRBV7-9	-	TGTGCCAGCAGCTTGGGAGGGGGACGTAATAATTCACCCCTCCACTTT	CASSLGGGRNNSPLHF
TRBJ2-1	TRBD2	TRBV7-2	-	TGTGCCAGCAGCTTAGAGGGGACTAGCGGGAGGACCAATGAGCAGTTCTTC	CASSLEGTSGRTNEQFF
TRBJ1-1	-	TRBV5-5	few	TGTGCCAGCAGCTTGGTTCCCGGGAGAATGAACACTGAAGCTTTCTTT	CASSLVPGRMNTEAFF
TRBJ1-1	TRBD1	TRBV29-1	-	TGCAGCGTCGACACGACAGGGTTGAGTGAAGCTTTCTTT	CSVDTTGLSEAFF
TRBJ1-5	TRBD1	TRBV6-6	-	TGTGCCAGCAGTAGGACAGGGGGTTCTAATCAGCCCCAGCATTTT	CASSRTGGSNQPQHF
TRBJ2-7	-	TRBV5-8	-	TGTGCCTCCCCAGCCCCCGCTGGGCCCCACTACGAGCAGTACTTC	CASPAPAGPHYEQYF
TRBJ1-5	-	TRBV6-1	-	TGTGCCAGCAGTGAAGTAAACAATCAGCCCCAGCATTTT	CASSEVNNQPQHF
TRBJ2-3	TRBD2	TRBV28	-	TGTGCCAGCAGTCTTAGCGGGCTCCTCACAGATACGCAGTATTTT	CASSLSGLLTDTQYF
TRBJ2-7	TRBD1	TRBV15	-	TGTGCCACCAGCATCCCTCCCGGACAGGGAAACTACGAGCAGTACTTC	CATSIPPGQGNYEQYF
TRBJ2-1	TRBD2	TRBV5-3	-	TGTGCCAGAAGCCCCTTAGCGGGATCCTACAATGAGCAGTTCTTC	CARSPLAGSYNEQFF
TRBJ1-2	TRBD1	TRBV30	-	TGTGCCTGGATCCGCTTCGACAGGGTGGGAGGCTACACCTTC	CAWIRFDRVGGYTF
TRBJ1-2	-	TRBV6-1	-	TGTGCCAGCAGTGAACGCCCCATCAGACAGGCATCTAACTATGGCTACACCTTC	CASSERPIRQASNYGYTF
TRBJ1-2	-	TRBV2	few	TGTGCCAGCAGTGTTCTCGCCTCAGGGCCCCTTAACTATGGCTACACCTTC	CASSVLASGPLNYGYTF
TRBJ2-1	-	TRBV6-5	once	TGTGCCAGCAGTTTGGAGTTTAGATTCAATGAGCAGTTCTTC	CASSLEFRFNEQFF
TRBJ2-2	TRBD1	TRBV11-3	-	TGTGCCAGCAGTCTTCAGACAGGGGGGGACACCGGGGAGCTGTTTTTT	CASSLQTGGDTGELFF
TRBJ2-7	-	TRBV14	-	TGTGCCAGCAGCCAAGAGGGACACCGGCTCTACGAGCAGTACTTC	CASSQEGHRLYEQYF
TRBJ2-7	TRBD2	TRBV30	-	TGTGCCTGGGGGGGGACTAGGGCGGACGAGCAGTACTTC	CAWGGTRADEQYF
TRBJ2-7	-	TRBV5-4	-	TGTGCCAGCAGCTCCTCAGGGATCCACGAGCAGTACTTC	CASSSSGIHEQYF
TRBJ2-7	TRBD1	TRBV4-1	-	TGCGCCAGCAGCCGCATTACAGGGGGCGGTTTGGGTGAGCAGTACTTC	CASSRITGGGLGEQYF
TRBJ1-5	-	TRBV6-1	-	TGTGCCAGCAGTGGGAGGACAGCCAATCAGCCCCAGCATTTT	CASSGRTANQPQHF
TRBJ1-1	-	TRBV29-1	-	TGCAGCGTTGTCCGGGAACAGAACACTGAAGCTTTCTTT	CSVVREQNTEAFF
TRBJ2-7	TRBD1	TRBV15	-	TGTGCCACCAGCGTGGCCGGGACAGGGGCCTACGAGCAGTACTTC	CATSVAGTGAYEQYF
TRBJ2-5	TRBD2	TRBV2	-	TGTGCCAGCAGCGAAGGGACTAGCGGGAGTCGGTGGCAAGAGACCCAGTACTTC	CASSEGTSGSRWQETQYF
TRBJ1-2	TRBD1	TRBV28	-	TGTGCCAGCAGGCCCGAGGACAGGGCTGGCTACACCTTC	CASRPEDRAGYTF
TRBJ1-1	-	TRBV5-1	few	TGCGCCAGCAGCATCCAGGGGCTAACTGAAGCTTTCTTT	CASSIQGLTEAFF
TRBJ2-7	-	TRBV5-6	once	TGTGCCAGCAGCTTGGGACTACCTGACGAGCAGTACTTC	CASSLGLPDEQYF
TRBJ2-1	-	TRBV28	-	TGTGCCAGCAGCCCAGGGTGGTATGAGCAGTTCTTC	CASSPGWYEQFF
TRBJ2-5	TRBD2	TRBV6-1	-	TGTGCCAGCAGTGTAGGAGTAGCGGGAAGTGGGGAGACCCAGTACTTC	CASSVGVAGSGETQYF